A single sample gave rise to the 21 T cell receptor beta chains below, sequenced in a study of monozygotic twins with inflammatory bowel disease. From the 5' RACE reads, TCRdb lists one entry per CDR3 protein and no DNA. The sample totals 420,000 or so distinct CDR3 sequences. Sequencing was carried out using blood. The receptors originated from a human donor with ulcerative colitis or Crohn's disease, or a healthy co-twin of an affected twin (not recorded which).

V usage is TRBV7-3 and J usage is TRBJ2-6; TCRdb reports TRBD1, a call that lacks DNA to check it against. The V gene's germline CDR1 is SGHTA and CDR2 FQGTGA. The length of the CDR3 is 18 residues. CDR3 region: CASSPRPGPSSGANVLTF.

The chain uses TRBV7-2 and TRBJ1-5; the D call of TRBD1 rests on TCRdb alone, since no DNA is present to check it. The CDR3 consists of 14 residues. Germline V CDR1 and CDR2: SGHTA, FQGNSA. CDR3: CASSLTGNEQPQHF.

The J gene is TRBJ2-3, the V gene TRBV19; TCRdb's D call, TRBD1, is unchecked because there is no DNA. CDR1 is LNHDA, CDR2 SQIVND, per germline (reference sequence). The length of the CDR3 is 16 residues. The chain's CDR3 is CASSIGQTAWGDTQYF.

The chain couples TRBV5-4 to TRBJ2-3; with no DNA, the TCRdb D assignment of TRBD1 cannot be verified. The CDR3 runs 15 residues. The germline V gene encodes CDR1 SGHNT and CDR2 YYREEE (reference sequence). The CDR3 here is CASSLRDRATDTQYF. Full variable domain (missing parts from reference TRBV5-4 and TRBJ2-3): ETGVTQSPTHLIKTRGQQVTLRCSSQSGHNTVSWYQQALGQGPQFIFQYYREEENGRGNFPPRFSGLQFPNYSSELNVNALELDDSALYLCASSLRDRATDTQYFGPGTRLTVL.

This sequence joins TRBV9 and TRBJ2-6; TCRdb calls TRBD1, which cannot be checked without DNA. Germline assignment: CDR1 SGDLS and CDR2 YYNGEE. The CDR3 totals 17 residues. CDR3 sequence: CASSTRDSSSGANVLTF. Filled out from reference TRBV9 and TRBJ2-6, the complete variable domain reads DSGVTQTPKHLITATGQRVTLRCSPRSGDLSVYWYQQSLDQGLQFLIQYYNGEERAKGNILERFSAQQFPDLHSELNLSSLELGDSALYFCASSTRDSSSGANVLTFGAGSRLTVL.

The CDR3 spells CATSSQGGSYEQYF. V and J are TRBV15 and TRBJ2-7. Looked up from germline, CDR1 is LNHNV and CDR2 is YYDKDF (reference sequence). The CDR3 consists of 14 residues.

The chain combines TRBV3-1 with TRBJ1-2. The CDR3 contains 14 residues. Germline V lookup: CDR1 LGHDT, CDR2 YNNKEL (reference sequence). This chain's CDR3 is CASSPLKRAGGYTF.

The chain joins TRBV3-1 to TRBJ2-7; lacking DNA, the TRBD2 call made by TCRdb goes unchecked. This CDR3 is 14 amino acids long. The germline gives CDR1 LGHDT, CDR2 YNNKEL (reference sequence). This CDR3 reads CASSQEADSGRARF.

The V and J genes are TRBV7-2 and TRBJ2-7; TCRdb reports TRBD1, a call that lacks DNA to check it against. Per germline, CDR1 SGHTA and CDR2 FQGNSA. This CDR3 spans 14 amino acids. The chain's CDR3 is CASSSQGFNYEQYF.

This sequence joins TRBV24-1 and TRBJ2-1. This CDR3 has 17 amino acids. The germline CDR1 and CDR2 sequences are KGHDR and SFDVKD. CDR3 in amino acids: CATSDFWDVETPNEQFF.

The CDR3 protein is CASFQTDTQYF. This chain links TRBV18 with TRBJ2-3. Germline CDR1 is KGHSH and CDR2 is LQKENI. CDR3 length equals 11 residues. The whole variable domain, filled in from reference TRBV18 and TRBJ2-3, reads NAGVMQNPRHLVRRRGQEARLRCSPMKGHSHVYWYRQLPEEGLKFMVYLQKENIIDESGMPKERFSAEFPKEGPSILRIQQVVRGDSAAYFCASFQTDTQYFGPGTRLTVL.

The V call is TRBV12-3 or TRBV12-4, the J call TRBJ1-4; TCRdb outputs TRBD1, but without DNA this stays unchecked. This CDR3 region has 14 residues. The CDR3 region is CASSFWGRDEKLFF.

The J gene is TRBJ1-6, the V gene TRBV27. CDR1 MNHEY and CDR2 SMNVEV come from the germline V gene (reference sequence). The CDR3 is made up of 13 amino acids. CDR3 sequence reads: CASSSWQGSPLHF.

The chain is built from TRBV7-6 and TRBJ2-5; TCRdb proposes TRBD1, but this gene call is untestable without DNA. Germline V lookup: CDR1 SGHVS, CDR2 FNYEAQ. The CDR3 sequence is 13 residues long. The chain's CDR3 is CASSGQAQETQYF.

This chain connects TRBV14 to TRBJ2-7. Germline CDR1 and CDR2: SGHDN and FVKESK. CDR3 length: 14 amino acids. This CDR3 is CASSQVPKAHEQYF.

V and J are TRBV5-1 and TRBJ1-1; TCRdb proposes TRBD1, but this gene call is untestable without DNA. The CDR3 spans 14 residues. Germline V gene data show CDR1 as SGHRS and CDR2 as YFSETQ. CDR3: CASSSTPGPTEAFF.

This chain uses TRBV18 with TRBJ2-1. The CDR3 length is 16 residues. Germline-derived CDR1 and CDR2 are KGHSH and LQKENI. CDR3 sequence reads: CASSTHPVKVSNEQFF.

This CDR3 reads CSARSVNTEAFF. V is TRBV20-1 and J is TRBJ1-1. CDR1 DFQATT and CDR2 SNEGSKA come from the germline V gene (reference sequence). This CDR3 is 12 amino acids long.

The chain has TRBV20-1 and TRBJ2-2. The V gene's germline CDR1 is DFQATT and CDR2 SNEGSKA (reference sequence). CDR3 size: 13 residues. The CDR3 sequence is CSARDMASGELFF.

The CDR3 spells CASSFHRARTSYNEQFF. The J gene is TRBJ2-1, the V gene TRBV7-8; TCRdb designates TRBD1, a call that cannot be tested without DNA. Germline values: CDR1 SGHVS, CDR2 FQNEAQ. The CDR3 loop spans 17 amino acids.

V is TRBV5-1 and J is TRBJ2-1; TCRdb names TRBD2, which stays unverified in the absence of DNA. The germline CDR1 and CDR2 sequences are SGHRS and YFSETQ. The CDR3 consists of 15 residues. The CDR3: CASNLAGGTYNEQFF.